These T cell receptor beta chains were read from a single sample in a study of CD8 T cell repertoires and HIV-1 epitope variants. Assay: immunoSEQ multiplex PCR; the TCRdb copy retains only in-frame clones and omits some. The profile covers about 5,100 clones, with roughly 70% appearing a single time and around 40% taken by the ten largest. No cognate antigen is known for these TCRs. Source material: cultured CD8+ T cells derived from PBMCs. Receptors originate from a male donor with HIV. Both conserved end residues are part of each CDR3. D genes are given only for firm matches. Only part of the rows carry a size: once, few, many, or a class if the clone is expanded.

clone_size	d_call	v_call	j_call	cdr3_aa	cdr3_nt
-	TRBD1	TRBV4-3	TRBJ2-2	CASSLGTGGSTGELFF	TGCGCCAGCAGCCTTGGGACAGGGGGGAGCACCGGGGAGCTGTTTTTT
-	-	TRBV6-5	TRBJ2-7	CASSYPTGGGTYEQYF	TGTGCCAGCAGTTACCCAACAGGTGGGGGTACCTACGAGCAGTACTTC
-	TRBD2	TRBV7-8	TRBJ2-3	CASSLGYAGGPTDTQYF	TGTGCCAGCAGCTTAGGTTACGCGGGGGGTCCCACAGATACGCAGTATTTT
-	-	TRBV10-3	TRBJ2-7	CATLPWVEAHEQYF	TGTGCCACACTCCCGTGGGTTGAAGCGCACGAGCAGTACTTC
-	-	TRBV30	TRBJ2-5	CAWSVMEETQYF	TGTGCCTGGAGTGTAATGGAAGAGACCCAGTACTTC
few	TRBD1	TRBV28	TRBJ2-7	CASSPPDRVYEQYF	TGTGCCAGCAGTCCACCAGACAGGGTATACGAGCAGTACTTC
-	-	TRBV2	TRBJ2-7	CASSEEGRPSYEQYF	TGTGCCAGCAGTGAAGAGGGCAGGCCGTCCTACGAGCAGTACTTC
few	TRBD1	TRBV7-9	TRBJ1-4	CASSFPGQPNEKLFF	TGTGCCAGCAGCTTTCCGGGACAGCCTAATGAAAAACTGTTTTTT
once	TRBD1	TRBV7-8	TRBJ1-1	CASSLMGQIMNTEAFF	TGTGCCAGCAGCCTCATGGGACAGATCATGAACACTGAAGCTTTCTTT
-	-	TRBV18	TRBJ2-3	CASSPARDTQYF	TGTGCCAGCTCTCCCGCTAGGGATACGCAGTATTTT
-	-	TRBV6-5	TRBJ1-2	CASSYLGADGYTF	TGTGCCAGCAGTTATTTGGGGGCCGATGGCTACACCTTC
-	-	TRBV6-4	TRBJ2-1	CASSDGGVSNEQFF	TGTGCCAGCAGTGACGGAGGGGTTTCCAATGAGCAGTTCTTC
-	-	TRBV6-5	TRBJ1-2	CASSYDLGDGYTF	TGTGCCAGCAGTTACGATTTGGGTGACGGCTACACCTTC
-	-	TRBV4-3	TRBJ2-3	CASSRDLRDPRRTDTQYF	TGCGCCAGCAGCAGAGACCTCCGGGACCCCCGGCGCACAGATACGCAGTATTTT
-	-	TRBV6-5	TRBJ1-2	CASRVRTDYGYTF	TGTGCCAGCAGGGTACGGACAGACTATGGCTACACCTTC
once	TRBD1	TRBV7-2	TRBJ1-2	CASYRGIRYGYTF	TGTGCCAGCTACAGGGGGATACGATATGGCTACACCTTC
-	-	TRBV27	TRBJ1-6	CASSTQEKINSPLHF	TGTGCCAGCAGTACGCAGGAAAAAATTAATTCACCCCTCCACTTT
-	TRBD2	TRBV7-9	TRBJ2-1	CASSLTTSGGSYNEQFF	TGTGCCAGCAGCTTAACGACTAGCGGGGGTTCCTACAATGAGCAGTTCTTC
-	-	TRBV6-5	TRBJ2-7	CATGKGGTYEQYF	TGTGCCACGGGGAAGGGCGGGACCTACGAGCAGTACTTC
few	TRBD1	TRBV27	TRBJ2-7	CASSFGQGAIEQYF	TGTGCCAGCAGTTTCGGACAGGGGGCTATCGAGCAGTACTTC
-	-	TRBV7-9	TRBJ1-2	CASSYPTTGTYGYTF	TGTGCCAGCAGCTACCCAACGACGGGGACTTATGGCTACACCTTC
-	TRBD1	TRBV27	TRBJ2-5	CASSLGTGREETQYF	TGTGCCAGCAGTTTAGGGACAGGGCGGGAGGAGACCCAGTACTTC
-	TRBD2	TRBV5-1	TRBJ2-5	CASSSSSGSLKETQYF	TGCGCCAGCAGCTCTTCTAGCGGGAGTCTCAAAGAGACCCAGTACTTC
-	-	TRBV5-4	TRBJ2-7	CASSSIQGYEQYF	TGTGCCAGCAGCTCGATACAGGGATACGAGCAGTACTTC
-	TRBD1	TRBV29-1	TRBJ2-7	CSGLGQFYEQYF	TGCAGCGGGCTGGGACAGTTCTACGAGCAGTACTTC
once	-	TRBV27	TRBJ1-2	CASSLAGEERYGYTF	TGTGCCAGCAGTTTGGCGGGGGAAGAACGTTATGGCTACACCTTC
-	-	TRBV6-6	TRBJ2-3	CASSPGLRDGTQYF	TGTGCCAGCAGTCCTGGACTGAGAGACGGTACGCAGTATTTT
-	-	TRBV9	TRBJ2-3	CASSVGAQDLTDTQYF	TGTGCCAGCAGCGTAGGAGCACAAGACCTCACAGATACGCAGTATTTT
-	-	TRBV10-3	TRBJ2-7	CAISERSYEQYF	TGTGCCATCAGTGAGAGATCCTACGAGCAGTACTTC
-	-	TRBV28	TRBJ1-5	CASSLVEGYQHF	TGTGCCAGCAGCCTAGTTGAGGGTTACCAGCATTTT
-	TRBD1	TRBV5-4	TRBJ2-7	CASSLGQGNEQYF	TGTGCCAGCAGCTTGGGACAGGGGAACGAGCAGTACTTC
-	-	TRBV25-1	TRBJ2-2	CASHLTGELFF	TGTGCCAGCCATCTCACCGGGGAGCTGTTTTTT